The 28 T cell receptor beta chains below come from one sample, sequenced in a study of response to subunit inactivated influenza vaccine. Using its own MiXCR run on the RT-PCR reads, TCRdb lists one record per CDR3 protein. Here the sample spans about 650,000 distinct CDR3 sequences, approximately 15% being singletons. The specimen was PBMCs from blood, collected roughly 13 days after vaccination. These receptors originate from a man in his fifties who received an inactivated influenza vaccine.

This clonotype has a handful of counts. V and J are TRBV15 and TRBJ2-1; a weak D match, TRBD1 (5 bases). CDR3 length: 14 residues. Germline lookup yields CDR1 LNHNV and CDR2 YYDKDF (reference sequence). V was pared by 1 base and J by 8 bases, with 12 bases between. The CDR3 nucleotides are TGTGCCACCAGCAGAGGCAGGGTCAGCGATGAGCAGTTCTTC. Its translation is CATSRGRVSDEQFF. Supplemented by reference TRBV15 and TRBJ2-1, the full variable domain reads DAMVIQNPRYQVTQFGKPVTLSCSQTLNHNVMYWYQQKSSQAPKLLFHYYDKDFNNEADTPDNFQSRRPNTSFCFLDIRSPGLGDTAMYLCATSRGRVSDEQFFGPGTRLTVL.

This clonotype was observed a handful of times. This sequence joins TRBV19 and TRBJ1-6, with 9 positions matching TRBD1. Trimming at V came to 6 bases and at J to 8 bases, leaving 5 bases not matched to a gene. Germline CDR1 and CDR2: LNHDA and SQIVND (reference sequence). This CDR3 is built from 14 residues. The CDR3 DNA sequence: TGTGCCAGTAGACAGGGGGCTTCGGATTCACCCCTCCACTTT. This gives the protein CASRQGASDSPLHF.

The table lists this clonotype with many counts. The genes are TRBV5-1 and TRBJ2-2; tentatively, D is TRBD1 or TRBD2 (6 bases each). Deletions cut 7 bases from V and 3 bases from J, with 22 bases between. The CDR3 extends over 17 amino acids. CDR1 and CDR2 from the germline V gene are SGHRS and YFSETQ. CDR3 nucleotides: TGCGCCAGCGCCTTGCTCGTCCGGGGGCGAGACACCGGGGAGCTGTTTTTT. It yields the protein CASALLVRGRDTGELFF.

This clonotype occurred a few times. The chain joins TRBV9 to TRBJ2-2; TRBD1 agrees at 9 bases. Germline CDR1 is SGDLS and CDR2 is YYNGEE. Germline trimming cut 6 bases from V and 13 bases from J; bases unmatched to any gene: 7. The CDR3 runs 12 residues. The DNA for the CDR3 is TGTGCCAGCACCGGGACAGGGAATGGGCTGTTTTTT. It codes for CASTGTGNGLFF.

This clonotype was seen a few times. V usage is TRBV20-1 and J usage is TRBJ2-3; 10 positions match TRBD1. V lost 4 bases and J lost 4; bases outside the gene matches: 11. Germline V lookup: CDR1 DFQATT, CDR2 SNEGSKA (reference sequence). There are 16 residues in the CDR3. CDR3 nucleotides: TGCAGTGCTACGACTATCGACAGGGGGCACGCAGATACGCAGTATTTT. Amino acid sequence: CSATTIDRGHADTQYF.

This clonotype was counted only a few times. CDR3 sequence reads: CASSPLPGVHTGELFF. The CDR3 nucleotides are TGCGCCAGCAGCCCTTTGCCGGGGGTTCACACCGGGGAGCTGTTTTTT. The rearrangement links TRBV4-1 to TRBJ2-2, with TRBD2 as a possible D gene (6 bases). Trimming took 4 bases from V and 3 from J, leaving 15 bases between them. CDR3 length: 16 residues. Germline CDR1 reads MGHRA; CDR2 reads YSYEKL.

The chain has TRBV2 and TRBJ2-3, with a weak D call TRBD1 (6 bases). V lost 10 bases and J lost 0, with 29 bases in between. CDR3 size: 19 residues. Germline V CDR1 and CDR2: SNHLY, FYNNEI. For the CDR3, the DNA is TGTGCCATCTTTCGGACAGTCCTACGGAGAGTATCTAGCACAGATACGCAGTATTTT. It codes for CAIFRTVLRRVSSTDTQYF. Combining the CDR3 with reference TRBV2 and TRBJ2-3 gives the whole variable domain EPEVTQTPSHQVTQMGQEVILRCVPISNHLYFYWYRQILGQKVEFLVSFYNNEISEKSEIFDDQFSVERPDGSNFTLKIRSTKLEDSAMYFCAIFRTVLRRVSSTDTQYFGPGTRLTVL.

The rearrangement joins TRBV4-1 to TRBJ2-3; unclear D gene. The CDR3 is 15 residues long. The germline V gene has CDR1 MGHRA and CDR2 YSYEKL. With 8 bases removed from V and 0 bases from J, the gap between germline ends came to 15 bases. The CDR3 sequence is CASQLTPSSTDTQYF. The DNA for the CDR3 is TGCGCCAGCCAACTCACTCCCTCTAGCACAGATACGCAGTATTTT.

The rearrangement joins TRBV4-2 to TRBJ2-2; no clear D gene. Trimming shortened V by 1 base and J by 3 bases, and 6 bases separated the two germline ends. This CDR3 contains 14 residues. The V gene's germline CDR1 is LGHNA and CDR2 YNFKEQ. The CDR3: CASSQVQDTGELFF. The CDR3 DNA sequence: TGTGCCAGCAGCCAAGTCCAAGACACCGGGGAGCTGTTTTTT.

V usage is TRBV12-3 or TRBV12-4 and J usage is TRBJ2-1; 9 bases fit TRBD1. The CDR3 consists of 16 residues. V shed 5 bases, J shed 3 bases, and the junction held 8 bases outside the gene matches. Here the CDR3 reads CASSRTGTGSYNEQFF. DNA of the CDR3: TGTGCCAGCAGTCGTACCGGGACAGGGAGCTACAATGAGCAGTTCTTC.

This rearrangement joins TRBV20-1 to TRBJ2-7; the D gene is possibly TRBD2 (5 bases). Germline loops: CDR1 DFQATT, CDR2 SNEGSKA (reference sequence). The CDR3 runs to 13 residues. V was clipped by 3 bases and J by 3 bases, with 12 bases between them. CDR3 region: CSASHGNLYEQYF. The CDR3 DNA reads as TGCAGTGCTAGTCACGGGAACCTCTACGAGCAGTACTTC.

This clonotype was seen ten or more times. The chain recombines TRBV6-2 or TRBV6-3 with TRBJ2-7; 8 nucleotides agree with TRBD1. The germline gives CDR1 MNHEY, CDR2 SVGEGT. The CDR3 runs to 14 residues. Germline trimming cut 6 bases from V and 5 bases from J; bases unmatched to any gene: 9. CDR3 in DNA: TGTGCCAGCAGCTTCCGACAGGGGAGGAACGAGCAGTACTTC. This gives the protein CASSFRQGRNEQYF.

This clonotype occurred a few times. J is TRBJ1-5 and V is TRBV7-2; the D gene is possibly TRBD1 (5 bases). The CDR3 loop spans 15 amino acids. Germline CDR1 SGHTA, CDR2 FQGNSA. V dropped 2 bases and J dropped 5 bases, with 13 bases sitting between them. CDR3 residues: CASSLWLGADQPQHF. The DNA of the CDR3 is TGTGCCAGCAGCTTATGGTTAGGGGCAGATCAGCCCCAGCATTTT.

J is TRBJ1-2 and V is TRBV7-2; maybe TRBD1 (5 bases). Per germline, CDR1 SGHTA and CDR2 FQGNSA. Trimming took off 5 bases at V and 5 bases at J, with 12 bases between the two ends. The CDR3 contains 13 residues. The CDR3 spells CASSRRGSYGYTF. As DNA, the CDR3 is TGTGCCAGCAGCCGGCGGGGCTCTTATGGCTACACCTTC.

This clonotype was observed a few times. The CDR3 sequence is CASSHDLQGTGELFF. Written as DNA, the CDR3 is TGTGCCAGCAGCCACGATCTACAGGGCACCGGGGAGCTGTTTTTT. The chain combines TRBV3-1 with TRBJ2-2; the D gene is possibly TRBD1 (6 bases). Germline V gene sequence: CDR1 LGHDT, CDR2 YNNKEL (reference sequence). CDR3 length equals 15 residues. Deletions cut 3 bases from V and 4 bases from J, with 12 bases between.

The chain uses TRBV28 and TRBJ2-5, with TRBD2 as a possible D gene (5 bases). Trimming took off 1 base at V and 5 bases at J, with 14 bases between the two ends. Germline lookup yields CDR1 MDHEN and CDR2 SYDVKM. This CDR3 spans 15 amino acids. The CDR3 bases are TGTGCCAGCAGTTTATCACCCCCGGGGTGGGAGACCCAGTACTTC. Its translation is CASSLSPPGWETQYF.

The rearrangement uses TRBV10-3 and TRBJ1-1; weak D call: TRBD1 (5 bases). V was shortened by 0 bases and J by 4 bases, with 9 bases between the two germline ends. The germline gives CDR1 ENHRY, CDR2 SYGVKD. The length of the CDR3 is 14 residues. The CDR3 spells CAISESSGGTEAFF. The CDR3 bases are TGTGCCATCAGTGAGTCGAGCGGGGGCACTGAAGCTTTCTTT.

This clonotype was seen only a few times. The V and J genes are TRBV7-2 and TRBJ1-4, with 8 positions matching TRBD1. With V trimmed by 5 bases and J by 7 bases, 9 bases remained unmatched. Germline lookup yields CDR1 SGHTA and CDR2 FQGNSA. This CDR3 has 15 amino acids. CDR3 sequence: CASSPRQGRFEKLFF. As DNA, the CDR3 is TGTGCCAGCAGCCCCCGACAGGGGAGGTTTGAAAAACTGTTTTTT.

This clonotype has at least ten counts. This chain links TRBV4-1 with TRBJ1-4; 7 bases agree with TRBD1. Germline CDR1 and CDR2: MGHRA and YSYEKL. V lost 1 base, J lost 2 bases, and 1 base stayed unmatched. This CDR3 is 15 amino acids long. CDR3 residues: CASSQAGGTNEKLFF. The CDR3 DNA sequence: TGCGCCAGCAGCCAAGCAGGGGGGACTAATGAAAAACTGTTTTTT.

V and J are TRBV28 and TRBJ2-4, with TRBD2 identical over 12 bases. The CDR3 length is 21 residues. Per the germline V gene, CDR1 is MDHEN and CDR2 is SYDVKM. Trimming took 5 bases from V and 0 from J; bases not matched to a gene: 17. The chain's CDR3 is CASSPRSGLAGLHLAKNIQYF. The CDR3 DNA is TGTGCCAGCAGTCCCCGATCGGGACTAGCGGGCCTACATCTAGCCAAAAACATTCAGTACTTC. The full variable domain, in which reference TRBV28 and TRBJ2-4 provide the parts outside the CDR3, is DVKVTQSSRYLVKRTGEKVFLECVQDMDHENMFWYRQDPGLGLRLIYFSYDVKMKEKGDIPEGYSVSREKKERFSLILESASTNQTSMYLCASSPRSGLAGLHLAKNIQYFGAGTRLSVL.

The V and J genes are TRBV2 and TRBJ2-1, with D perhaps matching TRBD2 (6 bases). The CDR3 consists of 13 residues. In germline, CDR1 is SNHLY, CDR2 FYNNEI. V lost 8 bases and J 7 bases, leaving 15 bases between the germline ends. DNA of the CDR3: TGTGCCAGCTCACCTGCGGGGTCGAATGAGCAGTTCTTC. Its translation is CASSPAGSNEQFF.

CDR3 DNA: TGTGCCACCAGTGAATCTGGGCCAAACACCGGGGAGCTGTTTTTT. Translating it yields CATSESGPNTGELFF. This chain connects TRBV24-1 to TRBJ2-2; D call uncertain. V shed 4 bases and J shed 2 bases, with 10 bases lying between them. Per the germline V gene, CDR1 is KGHDR and CDR2 is SFDVKD. The CDR3 totals 15 residues.

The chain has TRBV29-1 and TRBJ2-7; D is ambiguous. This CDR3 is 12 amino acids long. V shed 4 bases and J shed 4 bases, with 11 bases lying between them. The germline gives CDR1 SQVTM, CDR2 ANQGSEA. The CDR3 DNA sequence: TGCAGCGTTGGGGGAACGCTGTACGAGCAGTACTTC. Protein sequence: CSVGGTLYEQYF.

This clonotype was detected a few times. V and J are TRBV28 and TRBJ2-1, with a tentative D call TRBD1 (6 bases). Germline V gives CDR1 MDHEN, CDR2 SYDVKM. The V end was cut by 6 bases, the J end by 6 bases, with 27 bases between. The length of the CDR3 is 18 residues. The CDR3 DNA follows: TGTGCCAGCAGCTCAAATTGGGGGCGAGGAGGCTCTAGCAATGAGCAGTTCTTC. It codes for CASSSNWGRGGSSNEQFF.

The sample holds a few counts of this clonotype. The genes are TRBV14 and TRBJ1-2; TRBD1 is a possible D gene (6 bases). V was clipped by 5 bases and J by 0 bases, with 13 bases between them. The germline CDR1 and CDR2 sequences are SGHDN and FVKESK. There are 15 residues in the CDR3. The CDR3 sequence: CASSARGKANYGYTF. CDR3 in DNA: TGTGCCAGCAGCGCCAGGGGAAAAGCTAACTATGGCTACACCTTC.

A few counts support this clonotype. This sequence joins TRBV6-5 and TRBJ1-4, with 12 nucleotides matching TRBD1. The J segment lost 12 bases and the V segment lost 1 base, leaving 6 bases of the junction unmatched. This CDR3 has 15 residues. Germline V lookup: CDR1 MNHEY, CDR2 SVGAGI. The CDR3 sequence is CASSYLGQGASELFF. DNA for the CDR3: TGTGCCAGCAGTTACTTGGGACAGGGGGCTTCGGAACTGTTTTTT.

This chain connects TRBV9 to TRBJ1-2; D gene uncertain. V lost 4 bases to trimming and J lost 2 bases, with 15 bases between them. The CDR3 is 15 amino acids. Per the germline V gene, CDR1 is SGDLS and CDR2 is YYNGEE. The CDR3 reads CASSKGGPGNYGYTF. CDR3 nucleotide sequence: TGTGCCAGCAGCAAGGGAGGGCCGGGAAACTATGGCTACACCTTC.

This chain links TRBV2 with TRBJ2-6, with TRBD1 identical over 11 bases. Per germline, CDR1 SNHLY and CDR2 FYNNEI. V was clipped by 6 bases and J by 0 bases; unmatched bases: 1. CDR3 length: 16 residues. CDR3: CASRGTGGSGANVLTF. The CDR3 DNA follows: TGTGCCAGCAGGGGGACAGGGGGCTCTGGGGCCAACGTCCTGACTTTC.